The next 19 T cell receptor beta chains were all read from a single sample in a study of blood T cell repertoires in COVID-19. Repertoires were generated with immunoSEQ multiplex PCR, while TCRdb's copy carries only in-frame clones and drops some. The sample comprises roughly 250,000 clones, approximately 90% of which are singletons, and approximately 7.9% rests with the top ten. Material: peripheral blood. The receptors were sampled from a man aged 60-69 years who had recovered from COVID-19.

This chain links TRBV6-6 with TRBJ2-7; 10 bases fit TRBD1. CDR3 length: 15 amino acids. With V trimmed by 5 bases and J by 4 bases, 8 bases remained unmatched. The germline gives CDR1 MNHNY, CDR2 SVGAGI (reference sequence). The CDR3, as DNA: TGTGCCAGCAGTCCGGGACAGGGGTATTTGTACGAGCAGTACGTC. Its translation is CASSPGQGYLYEQYV.

The chain couples TRBV2 to TRBJ1-1; 8 nucleotides align to TRBD1. The germline gives CDR1 SNHLY, CDR2 FYNNEI. This CDR3 spans 13 amino acids. V lost 3 bases and J lost 6; bases outside the gene matches: 3. The CDR3 sequence: CASSDQDRAEAFF. The CDR3 coding sequence is TGTGCCAGCAGTGACCAGGACAGGGCTGAAGCTTTCTTT.

The chain has TRBV5-1 and TRBJ2-3; the D gene is possibly TRBD2 (6 bases). The V gene lost 2 bases and the J gene lost 4 bases, with 17 bases spanning the gap. The length of the CDR3 is 16 residues. Germline-derived CDR1 and CDR2 are SGHRS and YFSETQ. The CDR3 DNA reads TGCGCCAGCAGCTTTTCGGACTTGCTAGCGCCAGATACGCAGTATTTT. Its translation: CASSFSDLLAPDTQYF.

The rearrangement links TRBV29-1 to TRBJ2-2, with unresolved D. Germline V lookup: CDR1 SQVTM, CDR2 ANQGSEA. The CDR3 consists of 17 residues. V lost 7 bases to trimming and J lost 4 bases, with 25 bases between them. CDR3 protein: CSASNPRVGKSTGELFF. The CDR3 DNA reads TGCAGCGCTTCAAACCCACGGGTTGGCAAGAGCACCGGGGAGCTGTTTTTT.

This chain links TRBV5-6 with TRBJ1-2; possible D gene TRBD1, 6 bases. V lost 2 bases, J lost 2 bases, and 10 bases lay in between. The CDR3 runs 14 residues. Germline assignment: CDR1 SGHDT and CDR2 YYEEEE. CDR3 in DNA: TGTGCCAGCAGCTTACGGGGGGCCAACTATGGCTACACCTTC. It yields the protein CASSLRGANYGYTF. Complete variable domain (other parts from reference TRBV5-6 and TRBJ1-2): DAGVTQSPTHLIKTRGQQVTLRCSPKSGHDTVSWYQQALGQGPQFIFQYYEEEERQRGNFPDRFSGHQFPNYSSELNVNALLLGDSALYLCASSLRGANYGYTFGSGTRLTVV.

The genes are TRBV4-1 and TRBJ2-7, with TRBD2 identical over 10 bases. The CDR3 contains 19 residues. J was trimmed by 6 bases and V by 4 bases; bases with no gene match: 21. Germline V gene sequence: CDR1 MGHRA, CDR2 YSYEKL. DNA of the CDR3: TGCGCCAGCAGCCCACCGGGCATGTCGAGCGGGGGGGCAGGTCTCGAGCAGTACTTC. As protein: CASSPPGMSSGGAGLEQYF.

V gene TRBV28 combines with J gene TRBJ2-1; D may be TRBD2 (6 bases). Germline values: CDR1 MDHEN, CDR2 SYDVKM. This CDR3 contains 13 residues. Trimming removed 5 bases at V and 14 bases at J, with 19 bases between. In nucleotides, the CDR3 is TGTGCCAGCAGTCTACGGGACTTTCTTAGCGAGTTCTTC. Amino acid sequence: CASSLRDFLSEFF.

The CDR3 DNA follows: TGTGCCAGCAGTGATACAGGGATAGACTATGGCTACACCTTC. Translating it yields CASSDTGIDYGYTF. This rearrangement joins TRBV2 to TRBJ1-2, with a tentative D call TRBD1 (6 bases). This CDR3 comprises 14 residues. The germline V gene has CDR1 SNHLY and CDR2 FYNNEI. The V gene lost 3 bases and the J gene lost 3 bases, with 11 bases spanning the gap.

This chain connects TRBV5-1 to TRBJ2-1; TRBD1 might be the D (6 bases). Trimming stripped 0 bases from V and 6 bases from J, with 13 bases between. In germline, CDR1 is SGHRS, CDR2 YFSETQ. The CDR3 loop spans 15 amino acids. The CDR3, as DNA: TGCGCCAGCAGCTTGGTGGGGGCTCCCTTCAATGAGCAGTTCTTC. This sequence encodes CASSLVGAPFNEQFF.

The rearrangement uses TRBV7-9 and TRBJ2-3; 7 bases fit TRBD2. The length of the CDR3 is 17 residues. V was pared by 3 bases and J by 0 bases, with 9 bases of the junction left unmatched. Looked up from germline, CDR1 is SEHNR and CDR2 is FQNEAQ (reference sequence). The CDR3, as DNA: TGTGCCAGCAGCTTCATCGTTGGGGGGGAAAGCACAGATACGCAGTATTTT. It codes for CASSFIVGGESTDTQYF.

J is TRBJ1-1 and V is TRBV5-1; 10 bases are shared with TRBD1. Germline CDR1 reads SGHRS; CDR2 reads YFSETQ. J was trimmed by 1 base and V by 4 bases; bases with no gene match: 4. The CDR3 length is 15 residues. The CDR3, as DNA: TGCGCCAGCAGCCCGCGGACAGGGGGGAACACTGAAGCTTTCTTT. It encodes CASSPRTGGNTEAFF.

This chain joins TRBV7-7 and TRBJ2-2; 12 nucleotides agree with TRBD1. Germline lookup yields CDR1 SSHAT and CDR2 FNYEAQ (reference sequence). V was pared by 8 bases and J by 1 base, with 11 bases of the junction left unmatched. The length of the CDR3 is 18 residues. The CDR3 protein is CASGGDRGLGLNTGELFF. The CDR3 nucleotides read TGTGCCAGCGGAGGGGACAGGGGGCTTGGATTGAACACCGGGGAGCTGTTTTTT.

The chain couples TRBV30 to TRBJ2-6; no definite D call. CDR1 and CDR2 (germline): GTSNPN, SVGIG (reference sequence). The CDR3 length is 13 residues. Trimming took off 2 bases at V and 1 base at J, with 3 bases between the two ends. The CDR3 sequence: CAWSLSGANVLTF. As DNA, the CDR3 is TGTGCCTGGAGTCTATCTGGGGCCAACGTCCTGACTTTC.

V is TRBV12-2 and J is TRBJ2-1; the DNA was not compared with TRBD2, the D call given in the table. TRBV12-2 is tagged as a pseudogene. The CDR3 length is 14 residues. CDR3 DNA: TGTGCAAGTCGCTTAGCGGAGGTGCGGAGTGAGCAGTTCTTC. Its translation: CASRLAEVRSEQFF.

DNA of the CDR3: TGCGCCAGCAGCCATCCCGCGGGGCAGCCCCAGCATTTT. As protein: CASSHPAGQPQHF. The chain joins TRBV4-1 to TRBJ1-5, with no clear D. CDR3 length: 13 residues. V lost 3 bases and J 7 bases, leaving 10 bases between the germline ends. Germline V gene lookup returns CDR1 MGHRA and CDR2 YSYEKL.

V usage is TRBV25-1 and J usage is TRBJ2-7; TRBD2 agrees at 8 bases. Germline CDR1 and CDR2: MGHDK and SYGVNS. The CDR3 is 16 residues long. V shed 6 bases, J shed 4 bases, and the junction held 14 bases outside the gene matches. This CDR3 reads CASRRDYRGGRYEQYF. In DNA form, the CDR3 reads TGTGCCAGCAGGAGGGATTATCGGGGGGGGCGGTACGAGCAGTACTTC.

This chain uses TRBV4-2 with TRBJ2-7; 12 nucleotides match TRBD1. Germline-derived CDR1 and CDR2 are LGHNA and YNFKEQ. This CDR3 contains 16 residues. V shed 0 bases, J shed 7 bases, and the junction held 7 bases outside the gene matches. The CDR3 nucleotides read TGTGCCAGCAGCCAAGATTTGGGACAGGGGGCATATGAGCAGTACTTC. Encoded protein: CASSQDLGQGAYEQYF.

The V call is TRBV10-3, the J call TRBJ1-4; TRBD1 is a possible D gene (5 bases). Germline CDR1 reads ENHRY; CDR2 reads SYGVKD. Trimming removed 2 bases from V and 8 bases from J, with 15 bases in between. There are 15 residues in the CDR3. The chain's CDR3 is CAISEPGLAGEKLFF. The CDR3 bases are TGTGCCATCAGTGAGCCGGGACTGGCGGGAGAAAAACTGTTTTTT.

This chain joins TRBV6-6 and TRBJ1-1; D uncertain. V was trimmed by 7 bases and J by 0 bases, leaving 9 bases between them. Germline V gene data show CDR1 as MNHNY and CDR2 as SVGAGI (reference sequence). The CDR3 totals 13 residues. CDR3 region: CASNPGMNTEAFF. CDR3 bases: TGTGCCAGCAATCCGGGGATGAACACTGAAGCTTTCTTT.